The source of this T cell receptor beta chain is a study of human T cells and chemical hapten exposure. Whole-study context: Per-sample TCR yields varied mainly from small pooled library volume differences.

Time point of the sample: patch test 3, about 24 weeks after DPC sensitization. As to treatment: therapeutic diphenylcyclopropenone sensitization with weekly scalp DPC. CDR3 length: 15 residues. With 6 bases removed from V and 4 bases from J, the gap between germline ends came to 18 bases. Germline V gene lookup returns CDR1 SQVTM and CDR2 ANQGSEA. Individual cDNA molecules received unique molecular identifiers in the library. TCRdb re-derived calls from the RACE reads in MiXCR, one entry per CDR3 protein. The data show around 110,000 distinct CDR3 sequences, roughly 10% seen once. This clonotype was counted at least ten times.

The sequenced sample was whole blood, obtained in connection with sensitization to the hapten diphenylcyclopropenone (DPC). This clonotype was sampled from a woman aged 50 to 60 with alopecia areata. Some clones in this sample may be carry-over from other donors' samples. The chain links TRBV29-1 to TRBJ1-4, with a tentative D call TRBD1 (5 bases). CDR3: CSVRGTVGLNEKLFF. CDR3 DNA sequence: TGCAGCGTACGAGGGACGGTTGGACTTAATGAAAAACTGTTTTTT.